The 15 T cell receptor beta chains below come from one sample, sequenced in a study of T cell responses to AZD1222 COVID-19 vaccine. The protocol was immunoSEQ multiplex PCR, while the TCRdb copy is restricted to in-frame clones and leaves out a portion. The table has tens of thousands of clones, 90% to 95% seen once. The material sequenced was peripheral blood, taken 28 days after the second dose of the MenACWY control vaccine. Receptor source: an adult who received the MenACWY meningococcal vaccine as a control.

The CDR3 DNA is TGCAGCGTTGGGGAGGGACTGGCTGGGGCCAACGTCCTGACTTTC. This encodes CSVGEGLAGANVLTF. The chain combines TRBV29-1 with TRBJ2-6; 7 bases match TRBD2. From germline, CDR1 is SQVTM and CDR2 ANQGSEA. The junction had 5 bases not matched to a gene; V was cut back by 4 bases and J by 2 bases. The CDR3 has 15 amino acids. The full variable domain, rest sourced from reference TRBV29-1 and TRBJ2-6, is SAVISQKPSRDICQRGTSLTIQCQVDSQVTMMFWYRQQPGQSLTLIATANQGSEATYESGFVIDKFPISRPNLTFSTLTVSNMSPEDSSIYLCSVGEGLAGANVLTFGAGSRLTVL.

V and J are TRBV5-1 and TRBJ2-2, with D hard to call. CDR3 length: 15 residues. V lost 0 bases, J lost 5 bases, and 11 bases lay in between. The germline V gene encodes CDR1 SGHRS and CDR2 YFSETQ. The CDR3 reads CASSLEWARTGELFF. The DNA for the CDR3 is TGCGCCAGCAGCTTGGAGTGGGCACGGACCGGGGAGCTGTTTTTT.

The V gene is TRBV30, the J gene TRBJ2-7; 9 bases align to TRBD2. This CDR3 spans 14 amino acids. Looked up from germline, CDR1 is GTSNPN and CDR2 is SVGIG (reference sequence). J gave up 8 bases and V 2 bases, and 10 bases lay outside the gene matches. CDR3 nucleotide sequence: TGTGCCTGGAGTAGTCTAGCGGGAAGTAGTAAGCAGTACTTC. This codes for CAWSSLAGSSKQYF.

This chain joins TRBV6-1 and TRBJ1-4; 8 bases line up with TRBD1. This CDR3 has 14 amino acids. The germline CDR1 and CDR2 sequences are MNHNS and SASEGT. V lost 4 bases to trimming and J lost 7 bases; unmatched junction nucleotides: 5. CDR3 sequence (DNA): TGTGCCAGCAGTGCACAGGGGGAGGGTGAAAAACTGTTTTTT. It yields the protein CASSAQGEGEKLFF.

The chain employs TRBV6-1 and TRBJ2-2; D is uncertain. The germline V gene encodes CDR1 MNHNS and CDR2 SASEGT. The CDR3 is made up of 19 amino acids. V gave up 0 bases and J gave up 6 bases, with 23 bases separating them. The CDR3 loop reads CASSEAGSPQRPRAGELFF. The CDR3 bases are TGTGCCAGCAGTGAAGCCGGGTCCCCACAAAGGCCCCGGGCCGGGGAGCTGTTTTTT.

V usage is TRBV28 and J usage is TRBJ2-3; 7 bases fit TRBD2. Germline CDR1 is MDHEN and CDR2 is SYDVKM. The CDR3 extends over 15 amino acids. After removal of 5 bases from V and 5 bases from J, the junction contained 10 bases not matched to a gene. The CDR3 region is CASSSGGESGDTQYF. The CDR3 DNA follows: TGTGCCAGCAGTAGTGGGGGGGAGTCCGGAGATACGCAGTATTTT.

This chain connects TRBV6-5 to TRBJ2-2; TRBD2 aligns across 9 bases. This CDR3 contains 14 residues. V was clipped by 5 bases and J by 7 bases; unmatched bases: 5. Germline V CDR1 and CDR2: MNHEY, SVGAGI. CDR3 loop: CASSTASGNGELFF. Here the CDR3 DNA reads TGTGCCAGCAGTACGGCTAGCGGGAACGGGGAGCTGTTTTTT.

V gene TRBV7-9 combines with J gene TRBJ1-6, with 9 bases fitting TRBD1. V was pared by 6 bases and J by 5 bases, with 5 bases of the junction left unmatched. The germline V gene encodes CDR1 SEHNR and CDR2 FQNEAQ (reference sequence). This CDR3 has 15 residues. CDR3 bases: TGTGCCAGCAGGAGCCGGGACAGGGATAATTCACCCCTCCACTTT. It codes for CASRSRDRDNSPLHF. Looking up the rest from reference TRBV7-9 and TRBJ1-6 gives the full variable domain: DTGVSQNPRHKITKRGQNVTFRCDPISEHNRLYWYRQTLGQGPEFLTYFQNEAQLEKSRLLSDRFSAERPKGSFSTLEIQRTEQGDSAMYLCASRSRDRDNSPLHFGNGTRLTVT.

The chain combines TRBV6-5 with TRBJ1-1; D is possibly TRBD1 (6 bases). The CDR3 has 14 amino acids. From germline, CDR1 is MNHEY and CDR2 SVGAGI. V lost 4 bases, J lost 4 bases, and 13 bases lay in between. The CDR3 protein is CASSSLQGATEAFF. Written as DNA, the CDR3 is TGTGCCAGCAGTTCTTTACAGGGCGCCACTGAAGCTTTCTTT.

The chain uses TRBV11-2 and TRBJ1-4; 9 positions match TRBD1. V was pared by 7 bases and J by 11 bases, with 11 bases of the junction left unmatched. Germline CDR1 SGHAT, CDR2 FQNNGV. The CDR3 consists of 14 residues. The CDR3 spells CASTRGQGTGKLFF. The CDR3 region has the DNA TGTGCCAGCACCAGAGGACAGGGGACGGGGAAACTGTTTTTT.

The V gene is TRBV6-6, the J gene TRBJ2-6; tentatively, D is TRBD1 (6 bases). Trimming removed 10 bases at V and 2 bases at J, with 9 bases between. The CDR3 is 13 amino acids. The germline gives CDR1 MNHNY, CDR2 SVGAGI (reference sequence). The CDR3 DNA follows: TGTGCCAAAGAGGGGGCTGGGGCCAACGTCCTGACTTTC. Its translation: CAKEGAGANVLTF.

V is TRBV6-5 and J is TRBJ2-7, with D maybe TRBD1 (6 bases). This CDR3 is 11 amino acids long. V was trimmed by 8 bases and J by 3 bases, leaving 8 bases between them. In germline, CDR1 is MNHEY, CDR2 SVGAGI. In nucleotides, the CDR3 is TGTGCCAGCCGACAGGTCTACGAGCAGTACTTC. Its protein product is CASRQVYEQYF.

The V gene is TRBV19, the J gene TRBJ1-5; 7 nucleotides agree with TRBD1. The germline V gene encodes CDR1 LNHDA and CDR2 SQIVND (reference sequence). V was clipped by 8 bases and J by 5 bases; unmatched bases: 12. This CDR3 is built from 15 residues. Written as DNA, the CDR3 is TGTGCCAGTGACGATTACAAGGGGGCCTATCAGCCCCAGCATTTT. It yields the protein CASDDYKGAYQPQHF.

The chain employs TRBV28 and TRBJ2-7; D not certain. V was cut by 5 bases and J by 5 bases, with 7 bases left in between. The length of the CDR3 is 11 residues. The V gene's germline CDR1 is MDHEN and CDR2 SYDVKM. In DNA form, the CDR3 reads TGTGCCAGCAGTCCCTCAGACGAGCAGTACTTC. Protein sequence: CASSPSDEQYF.

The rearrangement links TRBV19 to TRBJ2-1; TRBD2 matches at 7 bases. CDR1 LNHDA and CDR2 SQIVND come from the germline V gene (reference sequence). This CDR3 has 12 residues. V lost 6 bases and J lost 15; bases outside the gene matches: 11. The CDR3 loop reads CASSTSGGPRFF. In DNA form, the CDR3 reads TGTGCCAGTAGCACCTCGGGGGGTCCTCGGTTCTTC. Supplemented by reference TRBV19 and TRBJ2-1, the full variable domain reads DGGITQSPKYLFRKEGQNVTLSCEQNLNHDAMYWYRQDPGQGLRLIYYSQIVNDFQKGDIAEGYSVSREKKESFPLTVTSAQKNPTAFYLCASSTSGGPRFFGPGTRLTVL.